This passage covers 10 T cell receptor beta chains from one sample sequenced in a study of CD8+ T cells in alopecia areata. Sequencing used cDNA as its template, made by extracting RNA and reverse transcribing it. Repertoires were generated with immunoSEQ multiplex PCR, while TCRdb's copy carries only in-frame clones and drops some. The sample holds around 120,000 clones, about 50% seen once. Described treatment: oral pan-JAK inhibitor, 5-10 mg twice daily. The material was CD4+ T cells sorted from blood, obtained at week 4, from a patient treated with tofacitinib. These receptors were taken from a human donor with alopecia areata.

The CDR3 DNA sequence: TGTGCCAGCTCACCAGCAGGGTTGAGCGGCTACACCTTC. This gives the protein CASSPAGLSGYTF. V and J are TRBV18 and TRBJ1-2; maybe TRBD1 (5 bases). The CDR3 consists of 13 residues. Trimming shortened V by 2 bases and J by 8 bases, and 12 bases separated the two germline ends. CDR1 KGHSH and CDR2 LQKENI come from the germline V gene.

Notes on this clone: The identical CDR3 is also encoded by other nucleotide sequences in the sample. The chain employs TRBV30 and TRBJ1-5, with D unresolved. This CDR3 contains 13 residues. Germline V gene data show CDR1 as GTSNPN and CDR2 as SVGIG (reference sequence). V was shortened by 1 base and J by 4 bases, with 8 bases between the two germline ends. The CDR3 DNA reads TGTGCCTGGAGTGGGTCGGGGAATCAGCCCCAGCATTTT. Its protein product is CAWSGSGNQPQHF.

V and J are TRBV6-1 and TRBJ1-1; 7 nucleotides match TRBD1. V dropped 2 bases and J dropped 7; count of bases not matched to a gene: 4. The CDR3 runs 13 residues. Per germline, CDR1 MNHNS and CDR2 SASEGT. CDR3 amino acids: CASSEKQGYEAFF. DNA for the CDR3: TGTGCCAGCAGTGAAAAACAGGGGTATGAAGCTTTCTTT.

The rearrangement links TRBV30 to TRBJ1-2; D remains unclear. V was cut by 5 bases and J by 5 bases, with 9 bases left in between. CDR1 is GTSNPN and CDR2 is SVGIG in the germline V gene (reference sequence). This CDR3 is built from 11 residues. CDR3 residues: CAWGTGYGYTF. CDR3 nucleotide sequence: TGTGCCTGGGGCACGGGTTATGGCTACACCTTC.

V and J are TRBV5-6 and TRBJ2-5; a weak D match, TRBD1 (6 bases). Deletions cut 1 base from V and 5 bases from J, with 12 bases between. The germline CDR1 and CDR2 sequences are SGHDT and YYEEEE. The CDR3 totals 14 residues. Here the CDR3 reads CASSLSTGRETQYF. CDR3 DNA sequence: TGTGCCAGCAGCTTGTCGACAGGTCGGGAGACCCAGTACTTC.

This clone appeared a few times. The same CDR3 can be traced to other DNA sequences in this sample. The CDR3 DNA follows: TGTGCCTGGAGTCGAACAGGGGGCTACGAGCAGTACTTC. It yields the protein CAWSRTGGYEQYF. J is TRBJ2-7 and V is TRBV30; 8 bases align to TRBD1. Germline loops: CDR1 GTSNPN, CDR2 SVGIG (reference sequence). The CDR3 is 13 residues long. Trimming cost V 2 bases and J 3 bases; bases outside gene matches: 3.

This CDR3 is CSVGITAVDTQYF. Here the CDR3 DNA reads TGCAGCGTTGGGATAACCGCAGTCGATACGCAGTATTTT. The J gene is TRBJ2-3, the V gene TRBV29-1; D call uncertain. V dropped 4 bases and J dropped 6 bases, with 14 bases sitting between them. CDR1 SQVTM and CDR2 ANQGSEA come from the germline V gene. The length of the CDR3 is 13 residues.

The V and J genes are TRBV15 and TRBJ2-1, with D perhaps matching TRBD2 (6 bases). V lost 8 bases and J lost 5, with 13 bases in between. This CDR3 spans 13 amino acids. Germline CDR1 and CDR2: LNHNV and YYDKDF (reference sequence). CDR3 amino acids: CATRLDRNNEQFF. The CDR3 coding sequence is TGTGCCACCCGACTAGACAGAAACAATGAGCAGTTCTTC.

The J gene is TRBJ1-2, the V gene TRBV30; D is undetermined. Germline CDR1 GTSNPN, CDR2 SVGIG (reference sequence). This CDR3 is 12 amino acids long. V gave up 0 bases and J gave up 8 bases, with 10 bases separating them. The CDR3 reads CAWSVDIEGYTF. The CDR3 coding sequence is TGTGCCTGGAGTGTTGACATTGAGGGCTACACCTTC.

The V gene is TRBV7-3, the J gene TRBJ1-5; D gene uncertain. Per germline, CDR1 SGHTA and CDR2 FQGTGA. V gave up 5 bases and J gave up 7 bases, with 9 bases separating them. The CDR3 is 12 amino acids. The CDR3 loop is CASSEPQQPQHF. CDR3 sequence (DNA): TGTGCCAGCAGCGAACCGCAACAGCCCCAGCATTTT. Filled out from reference TRBV7-3 and TRBJ1-5, the complete variable domain reads GAGVSQTPSNKVTEKGKYVELRCDPISGHTALYWYRQSLGQGPEFLIYFQGTGAADDSGLPNDRFFAVRPEGSVSTLKIQRTERGDSAVYLCASSEPQQPQHFGDGTRLSIL.